The 23 T cell receptor beta chains in this list originate from one sample, sequenced in a study of CD8+CD57+ T cells in acquired aplastic anemia. It was genomic DNA that served as the template for profiling TCR beta VDJ and CDR3. Each CDR3 protein gets one entry after TCRdb re-called the reads with MiXCR. The sample yields roughly 500,000 distinct CDR3 sequences, approximately 33% seen once. Individuals selected for sequencing had exhibited CD8+CD57+ cell expansion on flow cytometry. The sample consisted of sorted CD4+, CD8+, or CD8+CD57+ T cells (not recorded which) from PBMCs. These receptors all stem from a human donor with aplastic anemia.

The V and J genes are TRBV5-1 and TRBJ2-1, with 7 bases fitting TRBD1. In germline, CDR1 is SGHRS, CDR2 YFSETQ. The V gene end was trimmed by 1 base and the J gene end by 0 bases; junction bases not matched to a gene: 4. The CDR3 contains 16 residues. CDR3 DNA: TGCGCCAGCAGCTTGAGCCCAGGGGGCTCCTACAATGAGCAGTTCTTC. Translating gives CASSLSPGGSYNEQFF.

The V gene is TRBV11-2, the J gene TRBJ1-1; tentatively, D is TRBD1 (5 bases). This CDR3 contains 14 residues. Trimming took off 7 bases at V and 0 bases at J, with 12 bases between the two ends. Looked up from germline, CDR1 is SGHAT and CDR2 is FQNNGV. The CDR3 DNA reads TGTGCCAGCACCAAAGAGACAGTGAACACTGAAGCTTTCTTT. Translating it yields CASTKETVNTEAFF.

This clonotype was found a few times. A much larger clone is a single base away; this may be a read error. Here the CDR3 omits its conserved ending phenylalanine or tryptophan, so a read error is the likely source. The V and J genes are TRBV29-1 and TRBJ1-1; D perhaps matches TRBD1 (5 bases). CDR3 length: 13 residues. The germline CDR1 and CDR2 sequences are SQVTM and ANQGSEA. V shed 7 bases and J shed 3 bases, with 15 bases lying between them. The CDR3 DNA follows: TGCAGCGGAAAAGTGGGGGGTGACACTGAAGCTTTCCTT. Residues: CSGKVGGDTEAFL.

The chain links TRBV25-1 to TRBJ2-7; TRBD1 agrees at 12 bases. CDR1 MGHDK and CDR2 SYGVNS come from the germline V gene. V was clipped by 4 bases and J by 7 bases; unmatched bases: 8. The CDR3 is 15 amino acids. The CDR3 nucleotides read TGTGCCAGCAGTGGCCGGGACAGGGGGCCTGGGGAGCAGTACTTC. It codes for CASSGRDRGPGEQYF.

This clonotype showed up just once. This sequence joins TRBV29-1 and TRBJ1-2; 9 nucleotides agree with TRBD1. CDR1 is SQVTM, CDR2 ANQGSEA, per germline. V trimming: 6 bases; J trimming: 6 bases; junction bases outside the gene matches: 8. The CDR3 is 13 amino acids. This CDR3 reads CSVLGGQGNGYTF. The CDR3 region has the DNA TGCAGCGTACTCGGCGGACAGGGGAATGGCTACACCTTC.

This clonotype was counted a single time. The rearrangement uses TRBV20-1 and TRBJ2-5; perhaps TRBD2 as D (6 bases). CDR3 size: 14 residues. Germline-derived CDR1 and CDR2 are DFQATT and SNEGSKA (reference sequence). Between the trimmed V and J ends, which lost 5 bases and 1 base, there was a span of 14 bases. The CDR3 sequence is CSAALSGPQETQYF. The CDR3 DNA sequence: TGCAGTGCTGCCCTTAGCGGACCCCAAGAGACCCAGTACTTC.

About this clonotype itself: A much larger clone differs by one base, so this may be a read error. The V and J genes are TRBV7-6 and TRBJ2-1, with D unclear. The CDR3 contains 13 residues. Germline CDR1 and CDR2: SGHVS and FNYEAQ. CDR3 region: CASNLGLNNEQFF. The CDR3 nucleotides read TGTGCCAGCAACTTAGGGCTCAACAATGAGCAGTTCTTC.

In this sample, this clonotype turned up many times. The chain has TRBV2 and TRBJ1-2; maybe TRBD1 (6 bases). The germline V and J ends were trimmed by 7 bases and 2 bases, with 8 bases remaining between them. Looked up from germline, CDR1 is SNHLY and CDR2 is FYNNEI. This CDR3 is 12 amino acids long. The CDR3 nucleotides read TGTGCCAGCACGGGACAAAACTATGGCTACACCTTC. The encoded protein is CASTGQNYGYTF. Using reference TRBV2 and TRBJ1-2 for the parts outside the CDR3, the full variable domain is EPEVTQTPSHQVTQMGQEVILRCVPISNHLYFYWYRQILGQKVEFLVSFYNNEISEKSEIFDDQFSVERPDGSNFTLKIRSTKLEDSAMYFCASTGQNYGYTFGSGTRLTVV.

This clonotype occurred a few times. The chain has TRBV29-1 and TRBJ2-7; D perhaps matches TRBD2 (5 bases). The germline V and J ends were trimmed by 3 bases and 1 base, with 10 bases remaining between them. Germline CDR1 is SQVTM and CDR2 is ANQGSEA. This CDR3 is 13 amino acids long. CDR3 amino acids: CSVEEEGSYEQYF. The CDR3, as DNA: TGCAGCGTTGAGGAAGAGGGATCCTACGAGCAGTACTTC.

This clonotype appeared many times. The V call is TRBV7-2, the J call TRBJ1-2; D is uncertain. V was clipped by 5 bases and J by 7 bases, with 11 bases between them. From germline, CDR1 is SGHTA and CDR2 FQGNSA. The length of the CDR3 is 12 residues. The CDR3 nucleotides are TGTGCCAGCAGCCCTGTGTCAAGTGGCTACACCTTC. Protein sequence: CASSPVSSGYTF.

The gene calls are TRBV25-1 and TRBJ2-6; 9 bases fit TRBD1. The CDR3 has 17 residues. Germline V gene lookup returns CDR1 MGHDK and CDR2 SYGVNS. With V trimmed by 2 bases and J by 4 bases, 6 bases remained unmatched. DNA for the CDR3: TGTGCCAGCAGTGAACCGGGGACAGGGTCAGGGGCCAACGTCCTGACTTTC. Its protein is CASSEPGTGSGANVLTF.

Regarding this clonotype: An end of the junction does not agree with germline; a read error may underlie this. The chain is built from TRBV11-1 and TRBJ2-3, with 7 bases aligning to TRBD2. CDR3 length equals 16 residues. From germline, CDR1 is SGHAT and CDR2 FQDESV (reference sequence). Here the CDR3 reads CASSSVGRGSTDTQYF. In nucleotides, the CDR3 is TGCGCCAGCAGCTCGGTCGGGCGGGGGAGCACAGATACGCAGTATTTT.

This clonotype occurred many times. The rearrangement links TRBV10-3 to TRBJ2-7; 9 nucleotides match TRBD2. Trimming cost V 1 base and J 3 bases; bases outside gene matches: 4. The germline V gene encodes CDR1 ENHRY and CDR2 SYGVKD. The CDR3 extends over 15 amino acids. This CDR3 is CAISEWGTSNYEQYF. Here the CDR3 DNA reads TGTGCCATCAGTGAGTGGGGGACTAGCAACTACGAGCAGTACTTC.

Concerning this clonotype: A much larger clone is a single base away; this may be a read error. The chain has TRBV10-3 and TRBJ2-5, with a tentative D call TRBD2 (6 bases). The CDR3 sequence is 13 residues long. Deletions cut 11 bases from V and 1 base from J, with 14 bases between. Germline CDR1 is ENHRY and CDR2 is SYGVKD. CDR3 sequence (DNA): TGTGCCGTTAATAGCGGAGCCCAAGAGACCCAGTACTTC. Protein sequence: CAVNSGAQETQYF.

This clonotype was recorded at least ten times. The chain joins TRBV14 to TRBJ1-1; tentative D call: TRBD1 (6 bases). V was trimmed by 7 bases and J by 10 bases, leaving 16 bases between them. This CDR3 contains 12 residues. Germline values: CDR1 SGHDN, CDR2 FVKESK. CDR3 residues: CASNERGGGAFF. The CDR3 nucleotides are TGTGCCAGCAACGAAAGAGGAGGGGGAGCTTTCTTT.

This chain uses TRBV25-1 with TRBJ1-6; TRBD1 agrees at 7 bases. The V gene's germline CDR1 is MGHDK and CDR2 SYGVNS. With V trimmed by 6 bases and J by 8 bases, 7 bases remained unmatched. The length of the CDR3 is 14 residues. The CDR3 is CASSLRGQDSPLHF. CDR3 nucleotide sequence: TGTGCCAGCAGCTTGAGGGGGCAGGATTCACCCCTCCACTTT.

In DNA, the CDR3 is TGTGCCAGCAGTGCTGGACAGGGAGGAATGGGAAACACCATATATTTT. Its protein is CASSAGQGGMGNTIYF. The chain employs TRBV2 and TRBJ1-3, with 8 nucleotides matching TRBD1. The CDR3 consists of 16 residues. The ends lost 4 bases at V and 4 bases at J; junction bases unmatched: 9. Germline-derived CDR1 and CDR2 are SNHLY and FYNNEI.

The CDR3 coding sequence is TGCAGTGCAAGGAAAAGCGGGAGGGCCTTTGGTGAGCAGTTCTTC. It encodes CSARKSGRAFGEQFF. The chain links TRBV20-1 to TRBJ2-1, with 10 bases lining up with TRBD2. Trimming took 6 bases from V and 9 from J; bases not matched to a gene: 14. The CDR3 loop spans 15 amino acids. Germline V lookup: CDR1 DFQATT, CDR2 SNEGSKA (reference sequence).

The sample holds many counts of this clonotype. The chain couples TRBV24-1 to TRBJ2-3; the match to TRBD2 covers 10 bases. Germline lookup yields CDR1 KGHDR and CDR2 SFDVKD. V lost 3 bases to trimming and J lost 5 bases; unmatched junction nucleotides: 7. The CDR3 has 16 amino acids. The CDR3 here is CATSDGLAGGGDTQYF. The CDR3 nucleotides are TGTGCCACCAGTGATGGTTTAGCGGGGGGAGGAGATACGCAGTATTTT.

This clonotype was seen many times. This sequence joins TRBV15 and TRBJ1-6, with D unclear. Germline values: CDR1 LNHNV, CDR2 YYDKDF (reference sequence). The V end lost 1 base, the J end lost 0 bases, and 10 bases lay between the germline ends. This CDR3 spans 17 amino acids. This CDR3 is CATSRVARSSYNSPLHF. The CDR3 region has the DNA TGTGCCACCAGCAGAGTAGCTCGGAGCTCCTATAATTCACCCCTCCACTTT.

The J gene is TRBJ1-2, the V gene TRBV19; TRBD1 matches 8 bases. The CDR3 runs 13 residues. Germline CDR1 and CDR2: LNHDA and SQIVND (reference sequence). CDR3 sequence: CAAGDRNYYGYTF. CDR3 DNA sequence: TGTGCAGCTGGGGACAGGAACTATTATGGCTACACCTTC.

This clonotype was observed a handful of times. This chain joins TRBV7-9 and TRBJ2-5; TRBD2 agrees at 11 bases. Germline V gives CDR1 SEHNR, CDR2 FQNEAQ (reference sequence). CDR3 size: 15 residues. Unmatched junction bases numbered 6, after V lost 5 bases and J lost 4 bases. The CDR3 loop is CASSISGGEAETQYF. For the CDR3, the DNA is TGTGCCAGCAGCATTAGCGGGGGGGAGGCAGAGACCCAGTACTTC.

Regarding this clonotype: An end of the junction differs from the germline gene, which may be a read error. The rearrangement uses TRBV29-1 and TRBJ2-2; a possible D gene is TRBD2 (6 bases). This CDR3 is built from 14 residues. Germline CDR1 reads SQVTM; CDR2 reads ANQGSEA. The DNA of the CDR3 is TGCAGCGTGAAGGGACGGGGAAACACCGGGGGGCTGTTTTTT. Protein sequence: CSVKGRGNTGGLFF.